The 9 T cell receptor beta chains below were found in one sample sequenced in a study of Tregs in tolerant kidney transplant recipients. Here immunoSEQ multiplex PCR was the method, and the copy in TCRdb shows in-frame clones only, minus some. This sample yields more than 90,000 clones, of which roughly 93% are seen a single time; 1.5% to 2% belongs to the top ten. Mixed chimerism was transient after nonmyeloablative marrow transplants from related graft donors. This sample comprised CD4+ T cells from blood (PBMCs), obtained 12 months after the transplant. These TCRs come from a human patient who received a combined kidney and bone marrow transplant. Part of the T cell pool may stem from the graft donor.

This chain connects TRBV7-3 to TRBJ2-7; the match to TRBD1 covers 10 bases. The CDR3 is 16 amino acids. Germline V gene lookup returns CDR1 SGHTA and CDR2 FQGTGA. The ends lost 1 base at V and 4 bases at J; junction bases unmatched: 7. The CDR3 region is CASSLNSAGQGYEQYF. CDR3 coding DNA: TGTGCCAGCAGCTTAAACTCCGCGGGACAGGGGTACGAGCAGTACTTC.

This rearrangement joins TRBV7-9 to TRBJ2-5; a possible D gene is TRBD2 (7 bases). This CDR3 has 14 amino acids. Germline V lookup: CDR1 SEHNR, CDR2 FQNEAQ (reference sequence). V was pared by 2 bases and J by 4 bases, with 11 bases between. This chain's CDR3 is CASSLRGGTETQYF. CDR3 sequence (DNA): TGTGCCAGCAGCTTAAGGGGGGGTACAGAGACCCAGTACTTC.

This rearrangement joins TRBV19 to TRBJ2-3; D remains ambiguous. Germline lookup yields CDR1 LNHDA and CDR2 SQIVND (reference sequence). Trimming left V 4 bases short and J 2 bases short, with 19 bases between. CDR3 length equals 17 residues. This CDR3 reads CASSTLPRSLPTDTQYF. The CDR3, as DNA: TGTGCCAGTAGTACCCTTCCTAGAAGTCTACCCACAGATACGCAGTATTTT.

The rearrangement uses TRBV11-3 and TRBJ2-2; 9 bases map to TRBD1. Germline V gene lookup returns CDR1 SGHNT and CDR2 YENEEA. V was clipped by 4 bases and J by 0 bases; unmatched bases: 3. This CDR3 has 16 amino acids. The CDR3 coding sequence is TGTGCCAGCAGCTCGGGACAGGGTGCGAACACCGGGGAGCTGTTTTTT. As protein: CASSSGQGANTGELFF.

V and J are TRBV2 and TRBJ2-7; 10 bases agree with TRBD1. V was clipped by 4 bases and J by 4 bases; unmatched bases: 10. CDR3 length: 16 amino acids. Germline assignment: CDR1 SNHLY and CDR2 FYNNEI. The chain's CDR3 is CASSGGNRDRGYEQYF. CDR3 DNA sequence: TGTGCCAGCAGTGGAGGAAACCGGGACAGGGGTTACGAGCAGTACTTC.

V is TRBV6-4 and J is TRBJ2-1; 9 bases agree with TRBD2. Trimming removed 6 bases from V and 10 bases from J; junction bases left unmatched: 7. This CDR3 is 13 amino acids long. CDR1 MRHNA and CDR2 SNTAGT come from the germline V gene. The CDR3 DNA reads TGTGCCAGCAGAATAACAACTAGCGGGGAGCAGTTCTTC. This codes for CASRITTSGEQFF.

The V gene is TRBV18, the J gene TRBJ2-7, with D possibly being TRBD1 (6 bases). The CDR3 loop spans 14 amino acids. Looked up from germline, CDR1 is KGHSH and CDR2 is LQKENI. Trimming removed 6 bases from V and 2 bases from J, with 14 bases in between. In DNA form, the CDR3 reads TGTGCCAGCTCCTCGCAACAGGGACCCTACGAGCAGTACTTC. Translating gives CASSSQQGPYEQYF.

The V and J genes are TRBV11-3 and TRBJ1-1; the match to TRBD1 covers 10 bases. Germline lookup yields CDR1 SGHNT and CDR2 YENEEA. The junction had 12 bases not matched to a gene; V was cut back by 6 bases and J by 8 bases. The CDR3 covers 15 residues. The CDR3 loop reads CASSSSGTGEGEAFF. Written as DNA, the CDR3 is TGTGCCAGCAGTTCGTCCGGGACAGGGGAGGGGGAAGCTTTCTTT. The whole variable domain, remainder taken from reference TRBV11-3 and TRBJ1-1, is EAGVVQSPRYKIIEKKQPVAFWCNPISGHNTLYWYLQNLGQGPELLIRYENEEAVDDSQLPKDRFSAERLKGVDSTLKIQPAELGDSAVYLCASSSSGTGEGEAFFGQGTRLTVV.

This chain connects TRBV6-5 to TRBJ2-4, with 9 nucleotides matching TRBD2. J lost 1 base, V lost 2 bases, and 0 bases had no gene match. The CDR3 has 15 amino acids. Per germline, CDR1 MNHEY and CDR2 SVGAGI. The CDR3 loop is CASSYAGGAKNIQYF. CDR3 DNA sequence: TGTGCCAGCAGTTACGCGGGGGGGGCCAAAAACATTCAGTACTTC.